Listed here are 23 T cell receptor beta chains from one sample, sequenced in a study of CD8+CD57+ T cells in acquired aplastic anemia. Investigators profiled TCR beta VDJ and CDR3 from genomic DNA template. TCRdb ran MiXCR on the reads and lists one entry per CDR3 protein. The data show more than 150,000 distinct CDR3 sequences, roughly half seen once. The sample taken for sequencing was sorted CD4+, CD8+, or CD8+CD57+ T cells (not recorded which) from PBMCs. The receptor set was obtained from a human donor in good health.

The chain combines TRBV11-1 with TRBJ1-1; D call uncertain. The CDR3 contains 16 residues. Germline-derived CDR1 and CDR2 are SGHAT and FQDESV (reference sequence). V shed 0 bases and J shed 3 bases, with 14 bases lying between them. The CDR3 DNA is TGTGCCAGCAGCTTAGCGGGCCGATGGCAGGACACTGAAGCTTTCTTT. Translation gives CASSLAGRWQDTEAFF.

This clonotype was detected a few times. J is TRBJ1-5 and V is TRBV28, with no clear D. The CDR3 is made up of 16 amino acids. V was trimmed by 8 bases and J by 6 bases, leaving 23 bases between them. CDR1 is MDHEN and CDR2 is SYDVKM in the germline V gene. The CDR3 DNA is TGTGCCAGCGACGATGCCGGGCGGGGTGATTTTCAGCCCCAGCATTTT. This encodes CASDDAGRGDFQPQHF.

This chain uses TRBV24-1 with TRBJ2-5; no firm D call. Germline V gene sequence: CDR1 KGHDR, CDR2 SFDVKD. Trimming left V 2 bases short and J 2 bases short, with 11 bases between. CDR3 length: 15 amino acids. CDR3 DNA sequence: TGTGCCACCAGTGATTCCGGGCCGACTCAAGAGACCCAGTACTTC. It encodes CATSDSGPTQETQYF.

This clonotype occurred many times. The J gene is TRBJ1-1, the V gene TRBV9; D is undetermined. V lost 2 bases and J 2 bases, leaving 7 bases between the germline ends. This CDR3 region has 13 residues. CDR1 is SGDLS, CDR2 YYNGEE, per germline. This CDR3 reads CASSVGINTEAFF. The DNA for the CDR3 is TGTGCCAGCAGCGTGGGAATAAACACTGAAGCTTTCTTT. The complete variable domain, with remaining parts taken from reference TRBV9 and TRBJ1-1, reads DSGVTQTPKHLITATGQRVTLRCSPRSGDLSVYWYQQSLDQGLQFLIQYYNGEERAKGNILERFSAQQFPDLHSELNLSSLELGDSALYFCASSVGINTEAFFGQGTRLTVV.

This clonotype was detected many times. The rearrangement joins TRBV9 to TRBJ2-2; tentatively, D is TRBD1 (6 bases). Germline V gene sequence: CDR1 SGDLS, CDR2 YYNGEE. The CDR3 totals 17 residues. Trimming took off 3 bases at V and 0 bases at J, with 15 bases between the two ends. The CDR3 loop is CASSAARGQANTGELFF. The CDR3 nucleotides read TGTGCCAGCAGCGCAGCCAGGGGACAAGCGAACACCGGGGAGCTGTTTTTT.

The sample holds many counts of this clonotype. The V gene is TRBV7-9, the J gene TRBJ2-3; possibly TRBD1 for D (5 bases). Trimming left V 3 bases short and J 3 bases short, with 13 bases between. The V gene's germline CDR1 is SEHNR and CDR2 FQNEAQ (reference sequence). The CDR3 spans 15 residues. The CDR3 DNA reads as TGTGCCAGCAGCTTTTATCAGGGAATGACAGATACGCAGTATTTT. It yields the protein CASSFYQGMTDTQYF. The full variable domain, in which reference TRBV7-9 and TRBJ2-3 provide the parts outside the CDR3, is DTGVSQNPRHKITKRGQNVTFRCDPISEHNRLYWYRQTLGQGPEFLTYFQNEAQLEKSRLLSDRFSAERPKGSFSTLEIQRTEQGDSAMYLCASSFYQGMTDTQYFGPGTRLTVL.

This chain uses TRBV9 with TRBJ1-1; D may be TRBD1 (5 bases). The CDR3 runs 14 residues. The V gene's germline CDR1 is SGDLS and CDR2 YYNGEE. V was clipped by 0 bases and J by 4 bases, with 10 bases between them. The CDR3 bases are TGTGCCAGCAGCGTAGGGGGGTTCGCCACTGAAGCTTTCTTT. Protein sequence: CASSVGGFATEAFF.

This clonotype was picked up one time. The chain employs TRBV10-3 and TRBJ2-2; 16 bases are a match to TRBD2. The CDR3 is made up of 16 amino acids. Germline lookup yields CDR1 ENHRY and CDR2 SYGVKD. V lost 8 bases to trimming and J lost 6 bases; unmatched junction nucleotides: 6. The CDR3 sequence: CAIRGLAGGSPGELFF. In DNA form, the CDR3 reads TGTGCCATCCGGGGACTAGCGGGAGGGTCGCCCGGGGAGCTGTTTTTT.

In the case of this clonotype: A much larger clone differs by one base, so this may be a read error. V is TRBV20-1 and J is TRBJ2-2; a weak D match, TRBD1 (5 bases). Germline CDR1 DFQATT, CDR2 SNEGSKA (reference sequence). V shed 5 bases and J shed 6 bases, with 13 bases lying between them. The CDR3 is 13 residues long. CDR3 coding DNA: TGCAGTGCTCCGCAGGGCCCCGCCGGGGAGCTGTTTTTT. Amino acid sequence: CSAPQGPAGELFF.

The chain uses TRBV28 and TRBJ1-1; D may be TRBD1 (5 bases). V lost 7 bases to trimming and J lost 1 base, with 10 bases between them. Germline-derived CDR1 and CDR2 are MDHEN and SYDVKM. CDR3 size: 13 residues. The CDR3 coding sequence is TGTGCCAGCAACCGGGGGTCGAACACTGAAGCTTTCTTT. Its translation is CASNRGSNTEAFF.

This chain links TRBV13 with TRBJ1-5; D is perhaps TRBD1 (6 bases). The CDR3 contains 15 residues. The V end was cut by 0 bases, the J end by 6 bases, with 12 bases between. The germline gives CDR1 PRHDT, CDR2 FYEKMQ (reference sequence). The CDR3 bases are TGTGCCAGCAGCTTAGGAGGGGGAGTGGGTCAGCCCCAGCATTTT. Translating gives CASSLGGGVGQPQHF.

The chain links TRBV10-3 to TRBJ2-2, with D maybe TRBD1 (6 bases). The CDR3 sequence is 15 residues long. V gave up 9 bases and J gave up 4 bases, with 18 bases separating them. Germline V gene sequence: CDR1 ENHRY, CDR2 SYGVKD. CDR3 coding DNA: TGTGCCATACAAGGGCAACAGGGCAGCACCGGGGAGCTGTTTTTT. It yields the protein CAIQGQQGSTGELFF.

The chain uses TRBV19 and TRBJ2-7; D possibly corresponds to TRBD2 (6 bases). The germline V gene has CDR1 LNHDA and CDR2 SQIVND (reference sequence). V lost 6 bases and J lost 7, with 10 bases in between. CDR3 length: 11 amino acids. Here the CDR3 DNA reads TGTGCCAGTAGACCCGGGGGAGAGCAGTACTTC. Translating gives CASRPGGEQYF. The full variable domain, with the rest looked up from reference TRBV19 and TRBJ2-7, is DGGITQSPKYLFRKEGQNVTLSCEQNLNHDAMYWYRQDPGQGLRLIYYSQIVNDFQKGDIAEGYSVSREKKESFPLTVTSAQKNPTAFYLCASRPGGEQYFGPGTRLTVT.

Points on this clonotype: A read error may explain this, as a much larger clone is one base away. This CDR3 reads CAISYSSIQPQHF. The CDR3 DNA follows: TGTGCCATCAGTTACTCGAGTATTCAGCCCCAGCATTTT. The chain has TRBV10-3 and TRBJ1-5, with unresolved D. Trimming removed 5 bases from V and 6 bases from J, with 11 bases in between. CDR1 and CDR2 (germline): ENHRY, SYGVKD. The CDR3 contains 13 residues.

The chain joins TRBV10-3 to TRBJ2-3, with D perhaps assigned TRBD1 or TRBD2 (5 bases each). Germline values: CDR1 ENHRY, CDR2 SYGVKD. The CDR3 sequence is 15 residues long. The V end was cut by 4 bases, the J end by 5 bases, with 16 bases between. CDR3 amino acids: CAISGRPGTGDTQYF. In DNA, the CDR3 is TGTGCCATCAGTGGACGCCCGGGGACCGGAGATACGCAGTATTTT.

This clonotype was seen a handful of times. This chain connects TRBV3-1 to TRBJ2-6; 10 nucleotides match TRBD1. The ends lost 3 bases at V and 3 bases at J; junction bases unmatched: 8. The length of the CDR3 is 18 residues. Germline-derived CDR1 and CDR2 are LGHDT and YNNKEL (reference sequence). The CDR3, as DNA: TGTGCCAGCAGCCAGACAGGGGGCGGTTTAGGTGGGGCCAACGTCCTGACTTTC. Amino acids: CASSQTGGGLGGANVLTF.

This clonotype was found a few times. The rearrangement joins TRBV7-7 to TRBJ2-1; a weak D match, TRBD2 (5 bases). This CDR3 has 14 amino acids. V gave up 5 bases and J gave up 3 bases, with 11 bases separating them. Germline V gene sequence: CDR1 SSHAT, CDR2 FNYEAQ (reference sequence). In DNA, the CDR3 is TGTGCCAGCAGCCCGGCGGGCCACTACAATGAGCAGTTCTTC. It codes for CASSPAGHYNEQFF.

This clonotype was recorded at least ten times. The V and J genes are TRBV7-8 and TRBJ2-7; 7 bases fit TRBD2. This CDR3 is built from 17 residues. Germline CDR1 SGHVS, CDR2 FQNEAQ. J gave up 3 bases and V 5 bases, and 16 bases lay outside the gene matches. DNA for the CDR3: TGTGCCAGCAGCCCCTTAATACAGGTGGGAGGGTACTACGAGCAGTACTTC. Protein sequence: CASSPLIQVGGYYEQYF. The variable domain in full, with the rest retrieved from reference TRBV7-8 and TRBJ2-7, is GAGVSQSPRYKVAKRGQDVALRCDPISGHVSLFWYQQALGQGPEFLTYFQNEAQLDKSGLPSDRFFAERPEGSVSTLKIQRTQQEDSAVYLCASSPLIQVGGYYEQYFGPGTRLTVT.

The rearrangement links TRBV4-2 to TRBJ2-7, with D possibly called TRBD1 or TRBD2 (6 bases each). The germline CDR1 and CDR2 sequences are LGHNA and YNFKEQ. V gave up 8 bases and J gave up 3 bases, with 20 bases separating them. The CDR3 extends over 15 amino acids. The CDR3 sequence: CASGGWRGAGYEQYF. CDR3 bases: TGTGCCAGCGGCGGTTGGAGGGGGGCGGGCTACGAGCAGTACTTC.

The chain joins TRBV9 to TRBJ2-2, with 7 positions matching TRBD1. Looked up from germline, CDR1 is SGDLS and CDR2 is YYNGEE. After removal of 4 bases from V and 0 bases from J, the junction contained 3 bases not matched to a gene. CDR3 length: 15 residues. The CDR3 bases are TGTGCCAGCAGCTGGGGGACAGCGAACACCGGGGAGCTGTTTTTT. This gives the protein CASSWGTANTGELFF.

The sample holds many counts of this clonotype. V gene TRBV6-6 combines with J gene TRBJ1-3, with unresolved D. The CDR3 length is 14 residues. The V and J ends lost 4 bases and 2 bases respectively, with 9 bases between them. Germline CDR1 and CDR2: MNHNY and SVGAGI (reference sequence). CDR3 coding DNA: TGTGCCAGCAGTTCGCAGGACGCTGGAAACACCATATATTTT. Translation: CASSSQDAGNTIYF.

This clonotype was counted only a few times. CDR3 sequence (DNA): TGTGCCACCAGTGACGCCCGCCCGTATGGAGCGGGACCCACAGATACGCAGTATTTT. It translates to CATSDARPYGAGPTDTQYF. This rearrangement joins TRBV24-1 to TRBJ2-3; 7 bases are shared with TRBD2. Germline CDR1 and CDR2: KGHDR and SFDVKD. The V segment lost 4 bases and the J segment 2 bases; nucleotides outside the gene matches: 17. This CDR3 has 19 amino acids.

This clonotype has ten or more counts. The rearrangement uses TRBV12-3 or TRBV12-4 and TRBJ2-7, with 7 bases lining up with TRBD2. The CDR3 spans 13 residues. V was clipped by 4 bases and J by 7 bases; unmatched bases: 7. The CDR3 region is CASSSMPGGEQYF. In DNA form, the CDR3 reads TGTGCCAGCAGTTCTATGCCCGGGGGGGAGCAGTACTTC.